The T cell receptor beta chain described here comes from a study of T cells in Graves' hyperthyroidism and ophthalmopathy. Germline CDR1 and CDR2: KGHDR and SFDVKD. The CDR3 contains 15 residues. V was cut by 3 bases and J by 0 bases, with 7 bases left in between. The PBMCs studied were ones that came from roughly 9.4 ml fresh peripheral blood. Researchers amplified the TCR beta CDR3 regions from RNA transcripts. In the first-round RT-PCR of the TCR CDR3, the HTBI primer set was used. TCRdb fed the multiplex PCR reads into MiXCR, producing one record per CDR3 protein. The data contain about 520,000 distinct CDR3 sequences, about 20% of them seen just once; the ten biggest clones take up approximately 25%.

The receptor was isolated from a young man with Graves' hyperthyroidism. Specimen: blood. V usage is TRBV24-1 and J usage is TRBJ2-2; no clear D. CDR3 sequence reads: CATSDPVPNTGELFF. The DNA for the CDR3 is TGTGCCACCAGTGATCCCGTCCCGAACACCGGGGAGCTGTTTTTT.